These 21 T cell receptor beta chains were sequenced from one sample in a study of T cell responses to AZD1222 COVID-19 vaccine. The method was immunoSEQ multiplex PCR; TCRdb's version includes in-frame clones alone and lacks a portion of them. This sample has 65,000 to 85,000 clones, with around 88% found just once. Sequenced material: peripheral blood, taken 28 days after the second dose of the MenACWY control vaccine. The receptors derive from an adult who received the MenACWY meningococcal vaccine as a control.

This chain joins TRBV5-1 and TRBJ1-3; 8 bases agree with TRBD1. The CDR3 spans 15 residues. V was clipped by 2 bases and J by 4 bases; unmatched bases: 5. Germline values: CDR1 SGHRS, CDR2 YFSETQ. The CDR3 sequence: CASSLRQGSGNTIYF. The CDR3 DNA follows: TGCGCCAGCAGCTTAAGACAGGGGTCAGGAAACACCATATATTTT.

CDR3 nucleotide sequence: TGTGCCAGCAGCTTAGATTACGGGACCGGTGAAAAACTGTTTTTT. It specifies CASSLDYGTGEKLFF. The chain has TRBV7-2 and TRBJ1-4; D might be TRBD1 (5 bases). V was clipped by 1 base and J by 7 bases, with 13 bases between them. The CDR3 extends over 15 amino acids. Germline V lookup: CDR1 SGHTA, CDR2 FQGNSA.

A few counts support this clone. This chain uses TRBV4-1 with TRBJ1-2; TRBD1 matches 11 bases. After removal of 4 bases from V and 5 bases from J, the junction contained 6 bases not matched to a gene. Per germline, CDR1 MGHRA and CDR2 YSYEKL. This CDR3 spans 15 amino acids. The CDR3 protein is CASSPGQGAAYGYTF. The CDR3 DNA reads TGCGCCAGCAGCCCTGGACAGGGGGCCGCTTATGGCTACACCTTC.

This chain links TRBV5-5 with TRBJ2-2, with 7 bases lining up with TRBD2. Germline V gene data show CDR1 as SGHKS and CDR2 as YYEKEE (reference sequence). V lost 4 bases to trimming and J lost 0 bases; unmatched junction nucleotides: 6. The CDR3 loop spans 16 amino acids. The CDR3 nucleotides are TGTGCCAGCAGCCGTCCGGGGGGTCCGAACACCGGGGAGCTGTTTTTT. Translation gives CASSRPGGPNTGELFF.

The chain has TRBV5-6 and TRBJ2-7; 9 nucleotides agree with TRBD1. The CDR3 sequence is 16 residues long. The V gene's germline CDR1 is SGHDT and CDR2 YYEEEE. The V gene end was trimmed by 3 bases and the J gene end by 6 bases; junction bases not matched to a gene: 13. CDR3 sequence (DNA): TGTGCCAGCAGCTCTATGGCTGGGACAGGGCTATCCGAGCAGTACTTC. The encoded protein is CASSSMAGTGLSEQYF.

The rearrangement uses TRBV11-2 and TRBJ2-3; D is uncertain. The germline V gene encodes CDR1 SGHAT and CDR2 FQNNGV. V lost 1 base, J lost 1 base, and 6 bases lay in between. The CDR3 is 14 residues long. CDR3 protein: CASSLGPGTDTQYF. CDR3 sequence (DNA): TGTGCCAGCAGCTTAGGTCCGGGCACAGATACGCAGTATTTT. The full variable domain, rest sourced from reference TRBV11-2 and TRBJ2-3, is EAGVAQSPRYKIIEKRQSVAFWCNPISGHATLYWYQQILGQGPKLLIQFQNNGVVDDSQLPKDRFSAERLKGVDSTLKIQPAKLEDSAVYLCASSLGPGTDTQYFGPGTRLTVL.

The chain has TRBV29-1 and TRBJ1-5, with D perhaps TRBD1 (6 bases). V lost 6 bases and J lost 4, with 13 bases in between. The CDR3 is 13 residues long. Germline CDR1 reads SQVTM; CDR2 reads ANQGSEA. CDR3 amino acids: CSVQTGRNQPQHF. The CDR3 DNA follows: TGCAGCGTCCAGACAGGCCGTAATCAGCCCCAGCATTTT.

The rearrangement joins TRBV28 to TRBJ2-2; 12 bases are shared with TRBD2. CDR1 and CDR2 (germline): MDHEN, SYDVKM. The CDR3 covers 16 residues. The V segment lost 6 bases and the J segment 1 base; nucleotides outside the gene matches: 3. The CDR3 DNA is TGTGCCAGCAGGTCTAGCGGGGGGGTGAACACCGGGGAGCTGTTTTTT. Residues: CASRSSGGVNTGELFF.

A note on this clone: Mismatch with germline at one junction end may stem from a read error. V usage is TRBV9 and J usage is TRBJ1-2, with D maybe TRBD1 (5 bases). The CDR3 runs 14 residues. Germline assignment: CDR1 SGDLS and CDR2 YYNGEE. The CDR3 spells CASTVRGPNYGYTF. CDR3 nucleotides: TGTGCCAGCACCGTAAGGGGACCAAACTATGGCTACACCTTC.

V is TRBV13 and J is TRBJ2-7; 11 nucleotides agree with TRBD2. The CDR3 spans 15 residues. Germline CDR1 is PRHDT and CDR2 is FYEKMQ (reference sequence). The V segment lost 4 bases and the J segment 5 bases; nucleotides outside the gene matches: 7. DNA of the CDR3: TGTGCCAGCAGCTCACCGCTAGCGGGGGGCCACGAGCAGTACTTC. Amino acids: CASSSPLAGGHEQYF.

This clone was observed a single time. The V call is TRBV28, the J call TRBJ1-1; no clear D. Deletions cut 3 bases from V and 1 base from J, with 15 bases between. Germline lookup yields CDR1 MDHEN and CDR2 SYDVKM. CDR3 length equals 16 residues. The CDR3 here is CASSFPGLEGNTEAFF. CDR3 coding DNA: TGTGCCAGCAGTTTCCCGGGTCTCGAGGGGAACACTGAAGCTTTCTTT.

This rearrangement joins TRBV28 to TRBJ2-1, with TRBD2 matching 10 bases. The CDR3 runs to 15 residues. CDR1 MDHEN and CDR2 SYDVKM come from the germline V gene. With V trimmed by 5 bases and J by 8 bases, 9 bases remained unmatched. The CDR3 region has the DNA TGTGCCAGCAGTGAGCTAGCGGGGGCAATCCATGAGCAGTTCTTC. Its translation: CASSELAGAIHEQFF.

CDR3 DNA: TGCAGCGCCTTGCCAACCCAGGGATCCTACGAGCAGTACTTC. It codes for CSALPTQGSYEQYF. The chain links TRBV29-1 to TRBJ2-7; tentative D call: TRBD1 (5 bases). V lost 7 bases and J lost 1, with 17 bases in between. CDR1 and CDR2 from the germline V gene are SQVTM and ANQGSEA. The CDR3 consists of 14 residues.

The chain joins TRBV5-1 to TRBJ2-7; TRBD2 agrees at 12 bases. Germline V gives CDR1 SGHRS, CDR2 YFSETQ. V dropped 1 base and J dropped 7; count of bases not matched to a gene: 6. The CDR3 loop spans 15 amino acids. The CDR3 region is CASSLTSGGHREQYF. The CDR3 region has the DNA TGCGCCAGCAGCTTGACTAGCGGGGGGCACAGGGAGCAGTACTTC.

This clone has only one observation. The V and J genes are TRBV27 and TRBJ2-3; 10 positions match TRBD2. Per the germline V gene, CDR1 is MNHEY and CDR2 is SMNVEV (reference sequence). The CDR3 spans 16 residues. V lost 0 bases to trimming and J lost 1 base; unmatched junction nucleotides: 1. The CDR3 nucleotides are TGTGCCAGCAGTTTATCAGCGGGGGGGGGCACAGATACGCAGTATTTT. This sequence encodes CASSLSAGGGTDTQYF.

The V call is TRBV7-2, the J call TRBJ1-6; D not resolved. CDR3 length: 13 amino acids. Between the trimmed V and J ends, which lost 3 bases and 10 bases, there was a span of 10 bases. In germline, CDR1 is SGHTA, CDR2 FQGNSA. CDR3 loop: CASSFGMWSPLHF. In DNA, the CDR3 is TGTGCCAGCAGCTTCGGAATGTGGTCACCCCTCCACTTT.

This chain links TRBV2 with TRBJ1-1; D is unclear. Trimming left V 7 bases short and J 0 bases short, with 12 bases between. This CDR3 is 14 amino acids long. Germline V gene lookup returns CDR1 SNHLY and CDR2 FYNNEI. The CDR3 DNA reads as TGTGCCAGCAATACCCTTCGTTTGAACACTGAAGCTTTCTTT. Translation: CASNTLRLNTEAFF.

This clone was seen a single time. This chain links TRBV5-6 with TRBJ1-2; D is ambiguous. From germline, CDR1 is SGHDT and CDR2 YYEEEE. This CDR3 has 14 amino acids. Trimming removed 0 bases at V and 9 bases at J, with 15 bases between. CDR3 sequence reads: CASSLEGREGRYTF. The CDR3, as DNA: TGTGCCAGCAGCTTGGAAGGGAGGGAAGGGCGCTACACCTTC.

This clone has just one count. This chain joins TRBV7-9 and TRBJ1-2; 7 nucleotides align to TRBD1. V trimming: 5 bases; J trimming: 13 bases; junction bases outside the gene matches: 13. This CDR3 region has 13 residues. Germline lookup yields CDR1 SEHNR and CDR2 FQNEAQ (reference sequence). This CDR3 is CASSLGGEGSGTF. Here the CDR3 DNA reads TGTGCCAGCAGCCTAGGGGGCGAGGGCTCGGGCACCTTC.

The V gene is TRBV9, the J gene TRBJ2-5, with TRBD2 matching over 8 bases. Trimming at V came to 2 bases and at J to 0 bases, leaving 3 bases not matched to a gene. Looked up from germline, CDR1 is SGDLS and CDR2 is YYNGEE. The CDR3 extends over 15 amino acids. CDR3 loop: CASSVRGGYQETQYF. In DNA, the CDR3 is TGTGCCAGCAGCGTCCGCGGGGGGTACCAAGAGACCCAGTACTTC.

V is TRBV3-1 (or the pseudogene TRBV3-2) and J is TRBJ2-3; D is uncertain. Germline assignment: CDR1 LGHDT and CDR2 YNNKEL (reference sequence). Deletions cut 4 bases from V and 4 bases from J, with 9 bases between. The CDR3 sequence is 13 residues long. CDR3 nucleotide sequence: TGTGCCAGCAGCCCCCTTGGGGCAGATACGCAGTATTTT. Protein product: CASSPLGADTQYF.